The clone carrying this T cell receptor beta chain was observed a single time. A read error may account for a junction end that differs from germline. The sample belongs to a study of blood T cell repertoires in COVID-19. Background on the study: There were acute and convalescent COVID-19 samples, and they came from the United States, Italy and Spain. T cells, B-cell-depleted T cells, or PBMCs supplied cDNA or gDNA.

In the original processing: Amplifying reference gene primers gave estimates of nucleated cell counts. The protocol was immunoSEQ multiplex PCR, while the TCRdb copy is restricted to in-frame clones and leaves out a portion. V, J and clone size derive from that table, while D and trimming were established from the DNA sequence. The repertoire holds tens of thousands of clones, with approximately 86% as singletons. The CDR3 is made up of 13 amino acids. The TCR comes from a human donor in a cohort sampled during active COVID-19. The sequenced sample was peripheral blood. The chain links TRBV12-3 or TRBV12-4 to TRBJ1-2; TRBD1 agrees at 7 bases. CDR3 loop: CASSLSGQFKPSF. The CDR3, as DNA: TGTGCCAGCAGCCTATCGGGACAGTTCAAACCCAGCTTC.